The 2 T cell receptor beta chains listed next were all sequenced from one sample in a study of shared clonotypes between healthy human individuals. Using immunoSEQ multiplex PCR, the repertoire was profiled, and TCRdb retains in-frame clones only, with some absent. This sample has about 2.1 million clones, with just under 95% found just once. Naive CD8 cells lacked CD45RO, underwent positive selection for CCR7 and left out terminally differentiated effector memory CD45RA+ cells. The sequenced sample was naive CD8+ T cells from PBMCs. These receptors all come from a man aged 18 to 35 in good health. Some clones in this sample may be carry-over from other donors' samples.

The chain links TRBV2 to TRBJ2-1; 12 positions agree with TRBD2. Germline CDR1 reads SNHLY; CDR2 reads FYNNEI. This CDR3 contains 14 residues. After removal of 6 bases from V and 4 bases from J, the junction contained 1 base not matched to a gene. CDR3 nucleotide sequence: TGTGCCAGCAGGGGACTAGCGGGTTACAATGAGCAGTTCTTC. Its protein product is CASRGLAGYNEQFF.

The chain uses TRBV10-2 and TRBJ2-1, with 7 bases that match TRBD2. Germline V gene data show CDR1 as WSHSY and CDR2 as SAAADI. This CDR3 contains 14 residues. Trimming took 6 bases from V and 5 from J; bases not matched to a gene: 7. The CDR3, as DNA: TGCGCCAGCAGGGGACGGGGGAGGGACAATGAGCAGTTCTTC. Protein sequence: CASRGRGRDNEQFF.